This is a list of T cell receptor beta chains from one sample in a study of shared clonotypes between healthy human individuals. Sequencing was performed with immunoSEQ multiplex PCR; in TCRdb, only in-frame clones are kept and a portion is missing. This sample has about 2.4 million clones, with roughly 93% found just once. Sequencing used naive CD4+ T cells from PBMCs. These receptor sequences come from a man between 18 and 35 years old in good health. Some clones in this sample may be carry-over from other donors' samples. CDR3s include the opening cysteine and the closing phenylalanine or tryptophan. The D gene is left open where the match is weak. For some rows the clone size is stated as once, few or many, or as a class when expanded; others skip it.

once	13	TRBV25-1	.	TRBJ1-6	TGTGCCAGCACTAGGGCCCAGACGGACCGCCTCCACTTT	CASTRAQTDRLHF
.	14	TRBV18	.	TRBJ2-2	TGTGCCAGCTCACCAGGAGAGTGGCCCGGGGAGCTGTTTTTT	CASSPGEWPGELFF
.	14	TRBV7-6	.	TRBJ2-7	TGTGCCAGCAGCTTTACCCAGAGTACCTACGAGCAGTACTTC	CASSFTQSTYEQYF
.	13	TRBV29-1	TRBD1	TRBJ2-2	TGCAGCGTTGACGACAGGGATGGAGGGGAGCTGTTTTTT	CSVDDRDGGELFF
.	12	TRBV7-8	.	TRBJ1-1	TGTGCCAGCAGCTTCGCGAACACTGAAGCTTTCTTT	CASSFANTEAFF
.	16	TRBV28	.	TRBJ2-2	TGTGCCAGCAGTCAAGAGAGGGGGGCGAACACCGGGGAGCTGTTTTTT	CASSQERGANTGELFF
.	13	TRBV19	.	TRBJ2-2	TGTGCCCCCTGGGGCAGGGACCCCGGGGAGCTGTTTTTT	CAPWGRDPGELFF
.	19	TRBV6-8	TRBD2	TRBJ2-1	TGTGCCAGCAGTTTCGACCCCCATAGCGGGAGGGTGCCCTACAATGAGCAGTTCTTC	CASSFDPHSGRVPYNEQFF
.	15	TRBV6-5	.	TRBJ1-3	TGTGCCAGCACCAACGGGCGTGAACGCGGGTACACCATATATTTT	CASTNGRERGYTIYF
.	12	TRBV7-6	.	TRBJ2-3	TGTGCCAGCAGCTCCCGAGCAGATACGCAGTATTTT	CASSSRADTQYF
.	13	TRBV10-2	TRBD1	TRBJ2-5	TGCGCCAGCAGTGTCAGGGGGTGGGAGACCCAGTACTTC	CASSVRGWETQYF
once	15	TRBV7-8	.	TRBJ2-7	TGTGCCAGCAGCAACCCACTTCACCCGGTCACCGAGCAGTACTTC	CASSNPLHPVTEQYF
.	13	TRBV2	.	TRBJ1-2	TGTGCCAGCCTTCGACAGGTTGCTTATGGCTACACCTTC	CASLRQVAYGYTF
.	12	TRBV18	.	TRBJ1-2	TGTGCCAGCTCACCAGTATCTTATGGCTACACCTTC	CASSPVSYGYTF
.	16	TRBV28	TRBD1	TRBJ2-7	TGTGCCAGCAGTTTGGGACAGGCCTTAGGAGAGTACGAGCAGTACTTC	CASSLGQALGEYEQYF
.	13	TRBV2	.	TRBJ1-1	TGTGCCAGCAGTTCAGACTTGAACACTGAAGCTTTCTTT	CASSSDLNTEAFF
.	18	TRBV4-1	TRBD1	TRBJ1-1	TGCGCCAGCAGCCGATCGAGGACAGGGGGCAGGGGGAACACTGAAGCTTTCTTT	CASSRSRTGGRGNTEAFF
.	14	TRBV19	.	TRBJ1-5	TGTGCCAGTAGTATAGGTCAGGGTCGAGAGCCCCAGCATTTT	CASSIGQGREPQHF
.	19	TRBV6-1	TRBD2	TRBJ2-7	TGTGCCAGCAGTGAAGCGGGGTGGTATGGGGAGGGCGGCCTATACGAGCAGTACTTC	CASSEAGWYGEGGLYEQYF
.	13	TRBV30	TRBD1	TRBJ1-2	TGTGCCTGGAGTGCGGACAGGACCTATGGCTACACCTTC	CAWSADRTYGYTF
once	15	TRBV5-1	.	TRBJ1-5	TGCGCCAGCAGAGCTACTCCCCAGATCAATCAGCCCCAGCATTTT	CASRATPQINQPQHF
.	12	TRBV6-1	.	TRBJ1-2	TGTGCCAGCAATATTGAGGGGCGAGGCTACACCTTC	CASNIEGRGYTF
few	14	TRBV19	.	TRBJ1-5	TGTGCCAGCTCTAGGCCAGGGCGGTCACAGCCCCAGCATTTT	CASSRPGRSQPQHF
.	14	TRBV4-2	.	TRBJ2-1	TGTGCCAGCAGCCGAGGCGGGTCTTACAATGAGCAGTTCTTC	CASSRGGSYNEQFF
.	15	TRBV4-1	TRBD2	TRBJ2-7	TGCGCCAGCAGCCTTAGGCAGCGGGGCGCCTACGAGCAGTACTTC	CASSLRQRGAYEQYF
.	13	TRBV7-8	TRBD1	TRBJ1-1	TGTGCCAGCAGCCCAGGGACAGGTAGTGAAGCTTTCTTT	CASSPGTGSEAFF
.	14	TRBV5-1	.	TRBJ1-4	TGCGCCAGCAGCTTTGCGGCACCGAATGAAAAACTGTTTTTT	CASSFAAPNEKLFF
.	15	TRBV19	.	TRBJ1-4	TGTGCCAGTAGTCAGGGACAAACAACTAATGAAAAACTGTTTTTT	CASSQGQTTNEKLFF
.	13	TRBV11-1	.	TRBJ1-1	TGTGCCAGCAGCTTGTCCCGGAACACTGAAGCTTTCTTT	CASSLSRNTEAFF
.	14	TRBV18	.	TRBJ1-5	TGTGCCAGCTCGCCACTCGGGAGCAATCAGCCCCAGCATTTT	CASSPLGSNQPQHF
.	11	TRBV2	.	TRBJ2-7	TGTGCCAGCAGTGAAGTGTACGAGCAGTACTTC	CASSEVYEQYF
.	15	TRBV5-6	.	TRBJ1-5	TGTGCCAGCAGCTTAAGACAGATTAGCAATCAGCCCCAGCATTTT	CASSLRQISNQPQHF
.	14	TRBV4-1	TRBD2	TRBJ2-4	TGCGCCAGCAGCACGGGTGTAAGGACTAGCGGGAGCCACTTC	CASSTGVRTSGSHF
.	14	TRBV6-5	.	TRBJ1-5	TGTGCCAGCAGTCGCACAAGAAGCAATCAGCCCCAGCATTTT	CASSRTRSNQPQHF
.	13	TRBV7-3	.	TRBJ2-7	TGTGCCAGCAGCTTAACCAGGGGCTACGAGCAGTACTTC	CASSLTRGYEQYF
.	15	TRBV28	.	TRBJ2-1	TGTGCCAGCAGTTTAGGGGGGAGTGTTTACAATGAGCAGTTCTTC	CASSLGGSVYNEQFF
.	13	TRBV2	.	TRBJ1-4	TGTGCCAGCCGCCCCGGGCCCCATGAAAAACTGTTTTTT	CASRPGPHEKLFF
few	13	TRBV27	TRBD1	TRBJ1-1	TGTGCCACCCAGGGACAGGGGGACTCTGAAGCTTTCTTT	CATQGQGDSEAFF
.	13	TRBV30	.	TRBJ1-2	TGTGCCTGGAGTGTTACACTTCTCTATGGCTACACCTTC	CAWSVTLLYGYTF
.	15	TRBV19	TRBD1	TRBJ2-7	TGTGCCAGTAGTATTTTTTGGGACAGGATCCACGAGCAGTACTTC	CASSIFWDRIHEQYF
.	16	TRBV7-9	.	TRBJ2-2	TGTGCCAGCAGCTTACGGGAGGGGGCGCCTTCCGGGGAGCTGTTTTTT	CASSLREGAPSGELFF
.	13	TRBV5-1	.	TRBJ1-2	TGCGCCAGCAGCTTGGCCACGGCCTATGGCTACACCTTC	CASSLATAYGYTF
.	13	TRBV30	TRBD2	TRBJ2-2	TGTGCCCCCAGAGGCGGGAGCCCCGGGGAGCTGTTTTTT	CAPRGGSPGELFF
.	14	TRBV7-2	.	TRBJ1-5	TGTGCCAGCAGCTTGTTGTCTGGCAATCAGCCCCAGCATTTT	CASSLLSGNQPQHF
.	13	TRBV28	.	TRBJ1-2	TGTGCCAGCAGTTTACGGAGGGTAGGTGGCTACACCTTC	CASSLRRVGGYTF
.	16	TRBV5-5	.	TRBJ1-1	TGTGCCAGCAGCCCGTTGACTATTAACAGGAACACTGAAGCTTTCTTT	CASSPLTINRNTEAFF
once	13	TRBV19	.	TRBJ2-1	TGTGCCAGTAGTATCGACAGGGACTATGAGCAGTTCTTC	CASSIDRDYEQFF
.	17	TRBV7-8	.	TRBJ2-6	TGTGCCAGCAGCTTAAGGTCTCTGGGCGCTGGGGCCAACGTCCTGACTTTC	CASSLRSLGAGANVLTF
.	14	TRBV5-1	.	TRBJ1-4	TGCGCCAGCAGCTTCGGGGCAGCTAATGAAAAACTGTTTTTT	CASSFGAANEKLFF
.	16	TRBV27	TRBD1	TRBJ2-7	TGTGCCAGCAGTTTATCGCGGGACAGGGCCCGTTACGAGCAGTACTTC	CASSLSRDRARYEQYF
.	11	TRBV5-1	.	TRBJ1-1	TGCGCCAGCAGCTTGGGTGGTGAAGCTTTCTTT	CASSLGGEAFF
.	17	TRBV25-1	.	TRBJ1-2	TGTGCCAGCAGTGAATCGGCGCAGGGAGGGTATTACTATGGCTACACCTTC	CASSESAQGGYYYGYTF
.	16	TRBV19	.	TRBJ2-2	TGTGCCAGTAGCCGATATGGCTCTCAAATCACCGGGGAGCTGTTTTTT	CASSRYGSQITGELFF
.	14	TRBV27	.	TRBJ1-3	TGTGCCAGCGGGCCCCGGGCGGTTGGAAACACCATATATTTT	CASGPRAVGNTIYF
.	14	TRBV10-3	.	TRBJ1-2	TGTGCCATCAGTCTGAGGGGTCCCAACTATGGCTACACCTTC	CAISLRGPNYGYTF
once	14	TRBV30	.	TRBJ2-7	TGTGCCTGGAGCGTTGGGCCGGGGCCCCACGAGCAGTACTTC	CAWSVGPGPHEQYF
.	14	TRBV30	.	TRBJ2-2	TGTGCCTGGAGACGACAGACGAACACCGGGGAGCTGTTTTTT	CAWRRQTNTGELFF
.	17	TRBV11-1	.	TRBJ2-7	TGTGCCAGCAACAACGGGGCCGGCCAGGGCCTCTCCTACGAGCAGTACTTC	CASNNGAGQGLSYEQYF